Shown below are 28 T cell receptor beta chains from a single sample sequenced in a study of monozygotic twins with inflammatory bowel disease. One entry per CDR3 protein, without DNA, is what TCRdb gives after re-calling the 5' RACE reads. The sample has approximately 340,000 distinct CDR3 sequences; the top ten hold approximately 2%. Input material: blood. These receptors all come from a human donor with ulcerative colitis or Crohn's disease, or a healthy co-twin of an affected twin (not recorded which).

Here the CDR3 reads CSGGGQGADTQYF. This rearrangement joins TRBV29-1 to TRBJ2-3; with no DNA, the TCRdb D assignment of TRBD1 cannot be verified. Germline V gene sequence: CDR1 SQVTM, CDR2 ANQGSEA. CDR3 size: 13 residues.

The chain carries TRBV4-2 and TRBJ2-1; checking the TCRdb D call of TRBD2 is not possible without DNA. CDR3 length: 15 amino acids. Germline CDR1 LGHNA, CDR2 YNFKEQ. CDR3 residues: CASSQGAGVYNEQFF.

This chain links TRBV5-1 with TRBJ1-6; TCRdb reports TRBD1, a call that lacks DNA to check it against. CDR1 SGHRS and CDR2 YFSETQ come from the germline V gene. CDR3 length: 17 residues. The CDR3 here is CASSDENRGRGNSPLHF.

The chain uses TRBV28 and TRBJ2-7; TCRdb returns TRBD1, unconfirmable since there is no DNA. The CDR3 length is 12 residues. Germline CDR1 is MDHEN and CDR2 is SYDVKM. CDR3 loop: CASCQGDYEQYF.

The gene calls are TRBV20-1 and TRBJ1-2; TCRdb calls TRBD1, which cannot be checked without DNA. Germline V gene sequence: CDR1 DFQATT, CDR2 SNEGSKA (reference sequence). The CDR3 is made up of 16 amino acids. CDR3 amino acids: CSARESPGTGGGGYTF.

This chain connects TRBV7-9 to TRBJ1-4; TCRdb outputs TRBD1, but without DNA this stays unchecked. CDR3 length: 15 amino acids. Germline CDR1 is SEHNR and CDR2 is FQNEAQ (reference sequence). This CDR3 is CASRGQGGLREKLFF.

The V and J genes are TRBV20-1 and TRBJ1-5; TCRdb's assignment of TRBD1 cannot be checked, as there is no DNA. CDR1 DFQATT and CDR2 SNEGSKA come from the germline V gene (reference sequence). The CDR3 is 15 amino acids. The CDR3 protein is CSALKRGRSNQPQHF.

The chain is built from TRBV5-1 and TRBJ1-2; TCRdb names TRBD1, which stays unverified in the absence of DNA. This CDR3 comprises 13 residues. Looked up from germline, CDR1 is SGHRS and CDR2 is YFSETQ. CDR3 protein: CASSKDRLTGYTF.

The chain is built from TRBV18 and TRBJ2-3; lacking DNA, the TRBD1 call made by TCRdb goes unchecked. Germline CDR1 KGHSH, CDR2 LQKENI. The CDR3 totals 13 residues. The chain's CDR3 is CASSPGGPDTQYF. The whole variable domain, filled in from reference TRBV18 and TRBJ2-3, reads NAGVMQNPRHLVRRRGQEARLRCSPMKGHSHVYWYRQLPEEGLKFMVYLQKENIIDESGMPKERFSAEFPKEGPSILRIQQVVRGDSAAYFCASSPGGPDTQYFGPGTRLTVL.

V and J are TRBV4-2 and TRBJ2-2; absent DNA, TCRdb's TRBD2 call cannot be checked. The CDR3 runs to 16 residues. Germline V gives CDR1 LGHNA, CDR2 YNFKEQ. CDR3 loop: CASSQGLAGSTGELFF.

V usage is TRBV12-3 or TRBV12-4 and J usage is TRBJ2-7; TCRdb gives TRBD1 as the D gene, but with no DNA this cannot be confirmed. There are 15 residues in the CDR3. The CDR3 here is CASSRTGERWYEQYF.

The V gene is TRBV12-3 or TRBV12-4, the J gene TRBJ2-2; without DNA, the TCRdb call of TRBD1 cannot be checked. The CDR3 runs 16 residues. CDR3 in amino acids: CAAAQPGAMNTGELFF.

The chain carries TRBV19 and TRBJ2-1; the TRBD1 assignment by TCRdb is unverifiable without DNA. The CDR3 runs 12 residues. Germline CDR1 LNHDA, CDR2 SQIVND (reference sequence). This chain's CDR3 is CASSYRVYEQFF.

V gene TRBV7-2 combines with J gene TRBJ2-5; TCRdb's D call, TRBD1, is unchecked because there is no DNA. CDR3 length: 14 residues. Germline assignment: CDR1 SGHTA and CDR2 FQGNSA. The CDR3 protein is CASSLDPLKETQYF.

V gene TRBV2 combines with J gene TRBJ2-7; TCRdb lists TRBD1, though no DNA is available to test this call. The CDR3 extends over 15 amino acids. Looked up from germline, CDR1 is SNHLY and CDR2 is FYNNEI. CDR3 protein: CASSPTGSHSYEQYF.

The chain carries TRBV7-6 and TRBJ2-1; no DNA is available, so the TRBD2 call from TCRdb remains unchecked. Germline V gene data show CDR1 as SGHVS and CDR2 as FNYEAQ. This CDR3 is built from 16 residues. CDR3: CASSPAGLVPYNEQFF.

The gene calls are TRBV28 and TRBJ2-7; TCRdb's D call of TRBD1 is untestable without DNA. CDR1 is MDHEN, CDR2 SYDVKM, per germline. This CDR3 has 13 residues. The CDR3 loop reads CASSPDSLYEQYF. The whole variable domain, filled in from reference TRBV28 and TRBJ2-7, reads DVKVTQSSRYLVKRTGEKVFLECVQDMDHENMFWYRQDPGLGLRLIYFSYDVKMKEKGDIPEGYSVSREKKERFSLILESASTNQTSMYLCASSPDSLYEQYFGPGTRLTVT.

CDR3 in amino acids: CATSRGGDGYTF. The chain links TRBV15 to TRBJ1-2; TCRdb's assignment of TRBD1 cannot be checked, as there is no DNA. The CDR3 is 12 amino acids. Germline lookup yields CDR1 LNHNV and CDR2 YYDKDF (reference sequence).

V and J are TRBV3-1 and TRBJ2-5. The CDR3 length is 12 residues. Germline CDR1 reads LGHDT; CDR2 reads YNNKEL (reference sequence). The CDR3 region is CASSRDGKTQYF.

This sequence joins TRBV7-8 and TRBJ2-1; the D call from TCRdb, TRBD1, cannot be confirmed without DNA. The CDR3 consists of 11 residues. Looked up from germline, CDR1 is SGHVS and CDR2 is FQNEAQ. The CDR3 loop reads CASSLGTGVFF.

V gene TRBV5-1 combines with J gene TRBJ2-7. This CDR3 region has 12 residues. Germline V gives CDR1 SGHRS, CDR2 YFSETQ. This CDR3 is CASSLDSGEQYF.

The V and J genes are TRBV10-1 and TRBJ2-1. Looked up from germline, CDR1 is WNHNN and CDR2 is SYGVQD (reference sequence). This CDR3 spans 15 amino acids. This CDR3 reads CASSVSEYSYNEQFF.

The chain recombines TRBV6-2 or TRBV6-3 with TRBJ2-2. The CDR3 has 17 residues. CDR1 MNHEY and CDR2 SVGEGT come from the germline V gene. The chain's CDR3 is CASSYWIVAMNTGELFF.

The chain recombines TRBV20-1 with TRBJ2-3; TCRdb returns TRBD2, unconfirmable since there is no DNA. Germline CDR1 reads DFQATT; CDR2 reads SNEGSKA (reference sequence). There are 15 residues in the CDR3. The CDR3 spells CSATHLAEPTNTQYF.

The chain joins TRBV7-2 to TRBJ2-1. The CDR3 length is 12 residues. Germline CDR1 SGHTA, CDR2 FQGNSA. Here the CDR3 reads CASSLTGAEQFF.

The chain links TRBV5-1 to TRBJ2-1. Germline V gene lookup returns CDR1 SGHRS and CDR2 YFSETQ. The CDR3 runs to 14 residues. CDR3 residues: CASSYLSWDNEQFF. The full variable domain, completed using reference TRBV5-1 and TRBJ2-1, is KAGVTQTPRYLIKTRGQQVTLSCSPISGHRSVSWYQQTPGQGLQFLFEYFSETQRNKGNFPGRFSGRQFSNSRSEMNVSTLELGDSALYLCASSYLSWDNEQFFGPGTRLTVL.

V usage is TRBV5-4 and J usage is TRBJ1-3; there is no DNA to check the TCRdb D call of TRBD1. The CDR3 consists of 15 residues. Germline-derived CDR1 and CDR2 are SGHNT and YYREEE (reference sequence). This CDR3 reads CASSGERPSGNTIYF.

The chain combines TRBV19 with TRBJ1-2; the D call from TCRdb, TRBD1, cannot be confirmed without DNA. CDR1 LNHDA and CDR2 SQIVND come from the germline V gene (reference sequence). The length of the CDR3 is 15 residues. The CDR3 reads CASSVFQGAEYGYTF.